Listed here are 13 T cell receptor beta chains from one sample, sequenced in a study of chemoradiotherapy in HPV16-positive cancers (dated by TCRdb to about 2022). Libraries were prepared through the immunoSEQ multiplex PCR assay. In its TCRdb copy, this immuneACCESS table keeps in-frame sequences only and misses some clones. Where compared with another copy, unresolved V genes explain less than half of these, and the others have no known cause. For this sample there are about 5,200 clones; about 85% appear just once. The ten biggest clones cover roughly 9.7% of the sample. The source was tumor tissue, collected from a patient who underwent chemoradiotherapy. The receptor source for this set is a human donor with HPV-associated anogenital cancer.

The chain couples TRBV19 to TRBJ2-1; D is possibly TRBD1 or TRBD2 (5 bases each). The CDR3 loop spans 16 amino acids. Between the trimmed V and J ends, which lost 6 bases and 10 bases, there was a span of 25 bases. The germline gives CDR1 LNHDA, CDR2 SQIVND (reference sequence). This chain's CDR3 is CASRITLRGSGMEQFF. Written as DNA, the CDR3 is TGTGCCAGTAGAATAACCCTCCGGGGCTCCGGTATGGAGCAGTTCTTC.

The table lists this clone with a few counts. This sequence joins TRBV7-2 and TRBJ1-1, with D possibly TRBD1 on 5 matching bases. In germline, CDR1 is SGHTA, CDR2 FQGNSA. The CDR3 has 16 residues. V lost 1 base to trimming and J lost 1 base, with 13 bases between them. Written as DNA, the CDR3 is TGTGCCAGCAGCTTAGGGGGGAGTTCTCGGAACACTGAAGCTTTCTTT. It codes for CASSLGGSSRNTEAFF.

The rearrangement joins TRBV29-1 to TRBJ2-5, with D perhaps TRBD1 (7 bases). The V gene's germline CDR1 is SQVTM and CDR2 ANQGSEA. V was pared by 6 bases and J by 6 bases, with 17 bases between. The length of the CDR3 is 13 residues. The CDR3 region is CSVDTRGAQTQYF. DNA of the CDR3: TGCAGCGTCGACACCAGGGGGGCTCAGACCCAGTACTTC.

The chain couples TRBV7-3 to TRBJ2-2; TRBD2 might be the D (5 bases). CDR1 is SGHTA and CDR2 is FQGTGA in the germline V gene. V was pared by 3 bases and J by 4 bases, with 9 bases between. The CDR3 spans 14 residues. Here the CDR3 DNA reads TGTGCCAGCAGCTTTAAAGGGAGCACCGGGGAGCTGTTTTTT. This encodes CASSFKGSTGELFF.

This clone was observed once. The chain joins TRBV5-1 to TRBJ1-1; D not certain. V lost 4 bases and J lost 0, with 16 bases in between. CDR3 length equals 16 residues. Germline V gene lookup returns CDR1 SGHRS and CDR2 YFSETQ. Here the CDR3 reads CASSVTASTMNTEAFF. The CDR3 region has the DNA TGCGCCAGCAGCGTTACAGCAAGTACAATGAACACTGAAGCTTTCTTT.

The chain couples TRBV10-3 to TRBJ2-7; weak D call: TRBD2 (7 bases). There are 13 residues in the CDR3. Germline CDR1 and CDR2: ENHRY and SYGVKD. The V gene lost 6 bases and the J gene lost 0 bases, with 9 bases spanning the gap. CDR3 in DNA: TGTGCCATCAGACGGGGGGCCTCCTACGAGCAGTACTTC. It codes for CAIRRGASYEQYF.

CDR3: CASSQAERNTEAFF. The CDR3 region has the DNA TGCGCCAGCAGCCAAGCAGAGAGGAACACTGAAGCTTTCTTT. J is TRBJ1-1 and V is TRBV4-1; D call uncertain. The CDR3 sequence is 14 residues long. The V gene's germline CDR1 is MGHRA and CDR2 YSYEKL. The V and J ends lost 1 base and 1 base respectively, with 7 bases between them.

The V gene is TRBV6-1, the J gene TRBJ2-1; D remains unclear. Germline CDR1 MNHNS, CDR2 SASEGT. Between the trimmed V and J ends, which lost 3 bases and 10 bases, there was a span of 13 bases. The CDR3 covers 13 residues. The CDR3 sequence: CASSDLGSWEQFF. DNA for the CDR3: TGTGCCAGCAGTGATCTAGGGTCGTGGGAGCAGTTCTTC.

V is TRBV5-5 and J is TRBJ1-2, with D perhaps TRBD1 (6 bases). V lost 5 bases, J lost 4 bases, and 12 bases lay in between. The length of the CDR3 is 13 residues. The germline V gene encodes CDR1 SGHKS and CDR2 YYEKEE (reference sequence). The CDR3, as DNA: TGTGCCAGCAGTTCGACAGGTTTCTATGGCTACACCTTC. Translating gives CASSSTGFYGYTF.

A few counts support this clone. The rearrangement uses TRBV2 and TRBJ2-5, with TRBD1 identical over 9 bases. This CDR3 spans 15 amino acids. CDR1 is SNHLY, CDR2 FYNNEI, per germline. Trimming at V came to 2 bases and at J to 5 bases, leaving 6 bases not matched to a gene. This CDR3 reads CASSEPDRGVETQYF. The CDR3 DNA follows: TGTGCCAGCAGTGAACCGGACAGGGGAGTGGAGACCCAGTACTTC.

The chain combines TRBV30 with TRBJ2-1, with D possibly matching TRBD1 (5 bases). With 1 base removed from V and 9 bases from J, the gap between germline ends came to 13 bases. The CDR3 contains 13 residues. In germline, CDR1 is GTSNPN, CDR2 SVGIG (reference sequence). The CDR3 nucleotides read TGTGCCTGGAGTGATAGGGGAAGTAGTGAGCAGTTCTTC. It specifies CAWSDRGSSEQFF.

This chain links TRBV19 with TRBJ1-2, with 8 bases identical to TRBD1. The CDR3 is made up of 16 amino acids. Germline CDR1 LNHDA, CDR2 SQIVND (reference sequence). V trimming: 4 bases; J trimming: 6 bases; junction bases outside the gene matches: 13. The CDR3 reads CASSTPLGQGGNGYTF. CDR3 bases: TGTGCCAGTAGTACTCCCCTTGGACAGGGAGGCAATGGCTACACCTTC.

CDR3 bases: TGTGCCAGCAGTTACAGGGGTACGACAGATACGCAGTATTTT. It encodes CASSYRGTTDTQYF. This rearrangement joins TRBV6-5 to TRBJ2-3, with D tentatively TRBD1 (5 bases). The CDR3 contains 14 residues. Per the germline V gene, CDR1 is MNHEY and CDR2 is SVGAGI. Trimming shortened V by 2 bases and J by 3 bases, and 9 bases separated the two germline ends.